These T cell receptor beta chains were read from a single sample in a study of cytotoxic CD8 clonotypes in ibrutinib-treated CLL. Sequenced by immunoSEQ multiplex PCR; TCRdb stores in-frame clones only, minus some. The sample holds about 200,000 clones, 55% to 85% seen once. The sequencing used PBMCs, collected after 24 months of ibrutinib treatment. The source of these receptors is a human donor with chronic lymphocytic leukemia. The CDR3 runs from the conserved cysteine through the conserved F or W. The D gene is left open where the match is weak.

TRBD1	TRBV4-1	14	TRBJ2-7	CASSLGQGRYEQYF
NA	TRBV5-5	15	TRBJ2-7	CASSLGAGDSYEQYF
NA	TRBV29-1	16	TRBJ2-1	CSVELLRLAQYNEQFF
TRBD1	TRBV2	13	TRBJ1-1	CASIGTGSSSAFF
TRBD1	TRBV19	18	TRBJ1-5	CASSTRGTVLYSNQPQHF
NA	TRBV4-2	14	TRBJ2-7	CASSRTRSSYEQYF
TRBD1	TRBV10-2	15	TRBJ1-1	CASSITTGINTEAFF
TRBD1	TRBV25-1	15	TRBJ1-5	CASRSGQVGNQPQHF
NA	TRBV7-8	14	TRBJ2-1	CASSLASRANEQFF
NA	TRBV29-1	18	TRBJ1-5	CSVEAVSRDAKLYQPQHF
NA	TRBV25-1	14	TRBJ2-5	CASSEYPGRETQYF
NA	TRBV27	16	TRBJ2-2	CASSLSTGDYTGELFF
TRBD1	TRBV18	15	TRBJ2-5	CASSPPTGLRETQYF
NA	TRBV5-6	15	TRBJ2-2	CASSLVAGRPGELFF
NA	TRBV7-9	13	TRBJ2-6	CASGTTGANVLTF
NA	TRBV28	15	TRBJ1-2	CASRIRSGTFYGYTF
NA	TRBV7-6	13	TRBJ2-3	CASSRDFADTQYF
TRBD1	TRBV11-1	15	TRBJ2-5	CASSYDRGLQETQYF
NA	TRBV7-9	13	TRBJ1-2	CASSFRASLGYTF
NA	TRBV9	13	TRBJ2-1	CASSVVPDNEQFF
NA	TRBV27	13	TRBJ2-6	CASSPVRANVLTF
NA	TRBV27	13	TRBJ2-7	CASSLHDAYEQYF
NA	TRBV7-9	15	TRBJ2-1	CASSLGLAPYNEQFF
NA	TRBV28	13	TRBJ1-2	CATRIARAYGYTF
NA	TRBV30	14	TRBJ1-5	CAWSVGVGNQPQHF
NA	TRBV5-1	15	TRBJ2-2	CASSLERTNTGELFF
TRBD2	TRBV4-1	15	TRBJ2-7	CASSLLSGISVEQYF
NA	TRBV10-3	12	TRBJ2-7	CAISAGNYEQYF
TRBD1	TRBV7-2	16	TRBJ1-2	CASSHYRTGGDYGYTF
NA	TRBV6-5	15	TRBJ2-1	CASSLGPGGYNEQFF
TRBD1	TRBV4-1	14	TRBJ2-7	CASSLRDRGYEQYF
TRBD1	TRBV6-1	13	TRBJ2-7	CASPGGASYEQYF
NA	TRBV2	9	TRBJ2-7	CASGSEQYF
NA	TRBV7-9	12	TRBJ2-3	CASSVTTDTQYF
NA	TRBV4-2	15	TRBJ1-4	CASSHEPQEDEKLFF
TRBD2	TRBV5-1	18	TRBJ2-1	CASSSQLGLAGVVEEQFF
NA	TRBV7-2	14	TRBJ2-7	CASSLSPASYEQYF
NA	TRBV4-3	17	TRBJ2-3	CASSQEVGGGWGDTQYF
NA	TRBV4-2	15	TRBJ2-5	CASSQASASQETQYF
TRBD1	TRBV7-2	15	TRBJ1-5	CASSFRTGGDQPQHF
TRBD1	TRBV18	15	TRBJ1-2	CASSPPPTGVHGYTF
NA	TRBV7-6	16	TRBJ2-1	CASSLAYSLPDNEQFF
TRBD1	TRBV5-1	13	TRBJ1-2	CASSLQGNYGYTF
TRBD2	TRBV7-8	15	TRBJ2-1	CASTRLAGGPFEQFF
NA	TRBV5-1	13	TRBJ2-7	CASSPQDTYEQYF
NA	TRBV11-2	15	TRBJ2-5	CASSLGADLRETQYF
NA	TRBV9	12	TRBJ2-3	CASSVVKDTQYF
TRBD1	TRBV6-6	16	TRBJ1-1	CASSYPQGGMNTEAFF
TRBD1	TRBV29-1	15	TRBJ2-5	CSVPQDRVNGETQYF
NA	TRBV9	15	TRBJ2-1	CASSPAGTPYNEQFF
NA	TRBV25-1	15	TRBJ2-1	CASSDLQGSYNEQFF
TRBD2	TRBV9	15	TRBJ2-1	CASSYSSGSYNEQFF